The present TCR beta chain was sequenced within a study of response to subunit inactivated influenza vaccine (dated by TCRdb to the late 2010s). Regarding the study in general: To follow how T cells responded to a trivalent subunit inactivated influenza vaccine, the researchers relied on deep quantitative profiling of the T cell receptor repertoire. Overall results and qualifications from the work: The authors proposed that each seasonal influenza vaccination may bring in only a limited number of new T cells.

The library was obtained by RT-PCR. Sequencing was carried out with an Illumina HiSeq 2500. TCRdb reworked the public reads: Q25 trimming with fastp, MiXCR clone assembly, productive beta chains retained. Identical CDR3 proteins give one entry, which carries the most common genes and DNA. The sample records roughly 790,000 distinct CDR3 sequences, 21% of which are singletons. Roughly 10% of the sample is taken by the ten largest. On this clonotype: Its antigen is currently not known. The input lacks base qualities; no much larger clone sits a single base away.

The TCR was taken from a man aged 45-60 years who received an inactivated influenza vaccine. Donor details come from another sample of the same person, matched by shared clones. Here the sequenced sample was PBMCs from blood, taken roughly 5 days after vaccination.

This receptor has the CDR3 CASSRWATGELFF. The base sequence is TGTGCCAGCAGCCGGTGGGCAACCGGGGAGCTGTTTTTT. The rearrangement joined TRBV14 to TRBJ2-2, with no confident D gene call. The junction carries 8 bases between V and J, which are trimmed by 4 bases and 5 bases respectively. Inclusive of the bounding cysteine and phenylalanine, the CDR3 is 13 residues long. Here the CDR3 DNA is all that survives: 39 bases in frame from base 1. The CDR1 and CDR2 encoded by the germline V gene are SGHDN and FVKESK.